The 26 T cell receptor beta chains below were found in one sample sequenced in a study of metastatic and nonmetastatic thyroid tumors. TCRdb used MiXCR to call clones anew from the PCR reads. This table holds over 6,000 clones, just under 30% found once. Patients were all untreated before their thyroid surgery. The sequenced material came from tumor tissue. These receptors all come from a female donor with papillary thyroid cancer or a benign thyroid nodule (not recorded which). Some clones in this sample may be carry-over from other donors' samples.

This clone was detected a few times. The chain joins TRBV19 to TRBJ2-7; TRBD1 matches at 12 bases. The germline gives CDR1 LNHDA, CDR2 SQIVND (reference sequence). Germline trimming cut 2 bases from V and 6 bases from J; bases unmatched to any gene: 5. The CDR3 is 15 residues long. The chain's CDR3 is CASSISGTGGFEQYF. CDR3 bases: TGTGCCAGTAGTATATCGGGGACAGGGGGCTTCGAGCAGTACTTC.

As regards this clone: Relative to the germline gene, one junction end is altered; a read error may explain this. The J gene is TRBJ1-1, the V gene TRBV12-3 or TRBV12-4; D uncertain. The CDR3 extends over 15 amino acids. CDR3 protein: CASILSELMNTEAVF. The CDR3, as DNA: TGTGCCAGCATTTTATCGGAACTTATGAACACTGAAGCTGTCTTT.

The chain recombines TRBV11-2 with TRBJ2-3, with 8 nucleotides matching TRBD2. In germline, CDR1 is SGHAT, CDR2 FQNNGV. CDR3 length: 16 residues. Germline trimming cut 6 bases from V and 6 bases from J; bases unmatched to any gene: 14. The chain's CDR3 is CASSSTTGGERDTQYF. The DNA of the CDR3 is TGTGCCAGCAGTTCTACGACGGGAGGGGAGAGGGATACGCAGTATTTT.

The table lists this clone with a few counts. V usage is TRBV6-1 and J usage is TRBJ2-7; D gene ambiguous. This CDR3 has 14 amino acids. V gave up 5 bases and J gave up 2 bases, with 13 bases separating them. Germline CDR1 MNHNS, CDR2 SASEGT. In DNA form, the CDR3 reads TGTGCCAGCAGTACCCCCGGGCCGACCTACGAGCAGTACTTC. Amino acid sequence: CASSTPGPTYEQYF.

The genes are TRBV30 and TRBJ2-4, with a possible D match to TRBD1 (6 bases). Trimming took 5 bases from V and 0 from J, leaving 20 bases between them. Germline CDR1 and CDR2: GTSNPN and SVGIG (reference sequence). CDR3 length: 17 amino acids. CDR3 protein: CAWAPTGGSVAKNIQYF. CDR3 coding DNA: TGTGCCTGGGCACCGACAGGAGGATCGGTAGCCAAAAACATTCAGTACTTC.

The DNA for the CDR3 is TGTGCCAGCAGTGGAGATCGGTTAGGGAGGCCGCTCGGCTACACCTTC. This gives the protein CASSGDRLGRPLGYTF. V is TRBV6-4 and J is TRBJ1-2; D not resolved. V was trimmed by 4 bases and J by 8 bases, leaving 23 bases between them. Germline values: CDR1 MRHNA, CDR2 SNTAGT. The CDR3 has 16 residues.

The V and J genes are TRBV6-1 and TRBJ1-3; the D gene is possibly TRBD1 (5 bases). Germline V gene data show CDR1 as MNHNS and CDR2 as SASEGT. Trimming took 5 bases from V and 6 from J, leaving 11 bases between them. The CDR3 totals 13 residues. DNA for the CDR3: TGTGCCAGCAGTCGGGCGGGGGAAAACACCATATATTTT. Translating it yields CASSRAGENTIYF.

The chain is built from TRBV2 and TRBJ1-2; 9 bases line up with TRBD1. The germline gives CDR1 SNHLY, CDR2 FYNNEI. This CDR3 spans 13 amino acids. V lost 6 bases and J lost 4; bases outside the gene matches: 3. The chain's CDR3 is CASRTGGAYGYTF. DNA for the CDR3: TGTGCCAGCAGGACAGGGGGTGCCTATGGCTACACCTTC.

By share of the sample, this clone is medium-sized. A junction boundary mismatches the germline segment, possibly from a read error. The gene calls are TRBV2 and TRBJ1-1, with no clear D. The germline gives CDR1 SNHLY, CDR2 FYNNEI. The CDR3 extends over 11 amino acids. The CDR3 DNA is TGTGCCAGCAGTTACGACACAGAAGCTTTCTTT. It is translated as CASSYDTEAFF.

This clone was observed a few times. This chain links TRBV19 with TRBJ2-2; 10 nucleotides match TRBD2. The CDR3 runs to 15 residues. Germline V CDR1 and CDR2: LNHDA, SQIVND (reference sequence). V lost 5 bases and J lost 7; bases outside the gene matches: 7. Here the CDR3 DNA reads TGTGCCAGTAGTTTTGAGCGGGAGGGTTTCGGGGAGCTGTTTTTT. Translating gives CASSFEREGFGELFF.

The V gene is TRBV6-5, the J gene TRBJ1-2, with 11 bases that match TRBD1. The V gene's germline CDR1 is MNHEY and CDR2 SVGAGI. Trimming at V came to 2 bases and at J to 3 bases, leaving 8 bases not matched to a gene. The CDR3 consists of 17 residues. The CDR3 DNA is TGTGCCAGCAGTTACGGGACAGGGGGTGGTAGTGACTATGGCTACACCTTC. Encoded protein: CASSYGTGGGSDYGYTF.

This clone was found once. J is TRBJ2-7 and V is TRBV7-9; maybe TRBD1 (6 bases). This CDR3 has 15 residues. Trimming took 5 bases from V and 3 from J, leaving 17 bases between them. The germline V gene encodes CDR1 SEHNR and CDR2 FQNEAQ (reference sequence). The CDR3 region has the DNA TGTGCCAGCAGCCGAGGGGGACCTTACCTCTACGAGCAGTACTTC. Translation: CASSRGGPYLYEQYF.

The J gene is TRBJ1-4, the V gene TRBV7-8; perhaps TRBD1 as D (5 bases). The CDR3 runs to 13 residues. CDR1 SGHVS and CDR2 FQNEAQ come from the germline V gene. With 5 bases removed from V and 7 bases from J, the gap between germline ends came to 11 bases. CDR3 DNA: TGTGCCAGCAGCCAGGGATTAGGTGAAAAACTGTTTTTT. This sequence encodes CASSQGLGEKLFF. Full variable domain (rest looked up from reference TRBV7-8 and TRBJ1-4): GAGVSQSPRYKVAKRGQDVALRCDPISGHVSLFWYQQALGQGPEFLTYFQNEAQLDKSGLPSDRFFAERPEGSVSTLKIQRTQQEDSAVYLCASSQGLGEKLFFGSGTQLSVL.

This clone was found once. This CDR3 reads CASSPGGGMNYGYTF. The CDR3 region has the DNA TGCGCCAGCAGCCCAGGGGGGGGAATGAACTATGGCTACACCTTC. V gene TRBV5-1 combines with J gene TRBJ1-2; 7 bases match TRBD1. Per germline, CDR1 SGHRS and CDR2 YFSETQ. The CDR3 consists of 15 residues. V shed 4 bases, J shed 2 bases, and the junction held 8 bases outside the gene matches.

The chain carries TRBV20-1 and TRBJ2-7; weak D call: TRBD2 (7 bases). Per germline, CDR1 DFQATT and CDR2 SNEGSKA (reference sequence). Trimming cost V 0 bases and J 5 bases, with 14 bases left between them. The CDR3 covers 14 residues. The CDR3 loop is CSARDSAGADEQYF. In DNA form, the CDR3 reads TGCAGTGCTAGAGATAGCGCGGGGGCCGACGAGCAGTACTTC.

Note on this clone: One junction end disagrees with the germline gene, perhaps due to a read error. The chain carries TRBV7-9 and TRBJ2-5; 8 nucleotides line up with TRBD2. Germline V CDR1 and CDR2: SEHNR, FQNEAQ (reference sequence). This CDR3 contains 13 residues. CDR3 coding DNA: TGTGCCAGCACCTTAGCGGGACAAGAGACCCAGTACTTC. Its translation: CASTLAGQETQYF.

By its share, this clone is medium-sized (0.01 to 0.1%). The chain uses TRBV6-5 and TRBJ1-1; a possible D gene is TRBD1 (5 bases). The V and J ends lost 0 bases and 3 bases respectively, with 5 bases between them. There are 13 residues in the CDR3. The germline gives CDR1 MNHEY, CDR2 SVGAGI. DNA for the CDR3: TGTGCCAGCAGTTACTCCAGGGACACTGAAGCTTTCTTT. Translation: CASSYSRDTEAFF.

Written as DNA, the CDR3 is TGCGCCAGCAGTGCTGGCAGGGAAAGTGACGAGCAGTACTTC. Protein product: CASSAGRESDEQYF. The chain recombines TRBV10-1 with TRBJ2-7, with TRBD1 as a possible D gene (5 bases). Between the trimmed V and J ends, which lost 4 bases and 5 bases, there was a span of 15 bases. CDR3 size: 14 residues. Per germline, CDR1 WNHNN and CDR2 SYGVQD (reference sequence).

The chain has TRBV19 and TRBJ2-3; perhaps TRBD2 as D (6 bases). V was shortened by 3 bases and J by 4 bases, with 14 bases between the two germline ends. This CDR3 spans 15 amino acids. The germline gives CDR1 LNHDA, CDR2 SQIVND (reference sequence). Here the CDR3 reads CASSMNLGGADTQYF. The CDR3 coding sequence is TGTGCCAGTAGTATGAATCTGGGCGGGGCAGATACGCAGTATTTT.

Relative to its sample, this clone is medium-sized. The J gene is TRBJ2-3, the V gene TRBV9; unclear D gene. The germline CDR1 and CDR2 sequences are SGDLS and YYNGEE. This CDR3 has 12 amino acids. Trimming cost V 2 bases and J 3 bases, with 4 bases left between them. CDR3 DNA: TGTGCCAGCAGCGTCGAAACAGATACGCAGTATTTT. This translates into CASSVETDTQYF. Full variable domain (rest looked up from reference TRBV9 and TRBJ2-3): DSGVTQTPKHLITATGQRVTLRCSPRSGDLSVYWYQQSLDQGLQFLIQYYNGEERAKGNILERFSAQQFPDLHSELNLSSLELGDSALYFCASSVETDTQYFGPGTRLTVL.

A few counts support this clone. The chain carries TRBV6-1 and TRBJ2-7; 10 bases align to TRBD1. The trim removed 7 bases at V and 4 bases at J, leaving 10 bases unmatched. This CDR3 comprises 15 residues. Germline lookup yields CDR1 MNHNS and CDR2 SASEGT. The DNA for the CDR3 is TGTGCCAGCACCTCAGGACAGGGGGGAATTTACGAGCAGTACTTC. Translated: CASTSGQGGIYEQYF.

The sample holds a few counts of this clone. The V call is TRBV24-1, the J call TRBJ2-1; 10 positions agree with TRBD1. The V gene end was trimmed by 4 bases and the J gene end by 9 bases; junction bases not matched to a gene: 8. CDR1 and CDR2 (germline): KGHDR, SFDVKD. This CDR3 is built from 15 residues. CDR3 sequence: CATSDTGTGASEQFF. Here the CDR3 DNA reads TGTGCCACCAGTGACACCGGGACAGGGGCGAGTGAGCAGTTCTTC.

Within the sample, this clone is medium-sized. V and J are TRBV5-1 and TRBJ1-2, with D perhaps TRBD1 (5 bases). The CDR3 is 15 residues long. Trimming removed 2 bases at V and 2 bases at J, with 13 bases between. The V gene's germline CDR1 is SGHRS and CDR2 YFSETQ. CDR3 DNA sequence: TGCGCCAGCAGCTTCATTGAGGAGGGGAACTATGGCTACACCTTC. As protein: CASSFIEEGNYGYTF. Based on the CDR3 plus reference TRBV5-1 and TRBJ1-2, the full variable domain is KAGVTQTPRYLIKTRGQQVTLSCSPISGHRSVSWYQQTPGQGLQFLFEYFSETQRNKGNFPGRFSGRQFSNSRSEMNVSTLELGDSALYLCASSFIEEGNYGYTFGSGTRLTVV.

This clone was detected ten times or more. This chain uses TRBV5-5 with TRBJ1-1, with a tentative D call TRBD1 (6 bases). This CDR3 comprises 16 residues. Germline assignment: CDR1 SGHKS and CDR2 YYEKEE (reference sequence). V shed 4 bases and J shed 5 bases, with 21 bases lying between them. The CDR3 protein is CASSTPSAQGITEAFF. The CDR3 region has the DNA TGTGCCAGCAGCACTCCTTCGGCACAGGGAATTACTGAAGCTTTCTTT. Drawing the rest from reference TRBV5-5 and TRBJ1-1, the complete variable domain is DAGVTQSPTHLIKTRGQQVTLRCSPISGHKSVSWYQQVLGQGPQFIFQYYEKEERGRGNFPDRFSARQFPNYSSELNVNALLLGDSALYLCASSTPSAQGITEAFFGQGTRLTVV.

This clone occurred a few times. V is TRBV28 and J is TRBJ1-1, with no clear D. This CDR3 comprises 14 residues. Germline CDR1 MDHEN, CDR2 SYDVKM. The germline V and J ends were trimmed by 3 bases and 2 bases, with 10 bases remaining between them. The CDR3 DNA sequence: TGTGCCAGCAGTTTGGACCGAGGTAACACTGAAGCTTTCTTT. Protein sequence: CASSLDRGNTEAFF. Together with reference TRBV28 and TRBJ1-1, the CDR3 gives the full variable domain: DVKVTQSSRYLVKRTGEKVFLECVQDMDHENMFWYRQDPGLGLRLIYFSYDVKMKEKGDIPEGYSVSREKKERFSLILESASTNQTSMYLCASSLDRGNTEAFFGQGTRLTVV.

This clone was seen a few times. The chain couples TRBV6-1 to TRBJ1-2; 8 positions match TRBD1. Trimming removed 6 bases from V and 2 bases from J; junction bases left unmatched: 2. This CDR3 is 13 amino acids long. Germline values: CDR1 MNHNS, CDR2 SASEGT. This chain's CDR3 is CASSPGGNYGYTF. Here the CDR3 DNA reads TGTGCCAGCAGCCCAGGGGGCAACTATGGCTACACCTTC.